The source of this T cell receptor beta chain is a study of OX40 agonist ivuxolimab in advanced cancers. Across the study: In this cohort, patients received ivuxolimab, an agonistic anti-OX40 (CD134) antibody. General study results and limits: CD8+ T cells averaged more expanded clones than CD4+.

Data came from immunoSEQ multiplex PCR; TCRdb stores just in-frame clones and leaves some out. There are 65,000 to 95,000 clones in the sample; roughly 83% occur only once, and 6.5% to 7.5% lies in the top ten. Individuals having autoimmune disease history or systemic immunosuppression were not enrolled. On this clone itself: Its antigen is currently unknown.

Germline V gene sequence: CDR1 MNHEY, CDR2 SVGAGI. Deletions cut 5 bases from V and 7 bases from J, with 15 bases between. This CDR3 has 14 amino acids. Sample: CD4+ or CD8+ T cells sorted from blood, taken in a trial of the OX40 agonist ivuxolimab. The V call is TRBV6-5, the J call TRBJ1-5; D is uncertain. This clonotype originated in an adult with an advanced solid tumor such as melanoma, head and neck, liver or kidney cancer. The CDR3 is CASSPTYGVQPQHF. CDR3 DNA sequence: TGTGCCAGCAGTCCTACTTACGGTGTGCAGCCCCAGCATTTT.